This T cell receptor beta chain comes out of a study of cytomegalovirus exposure and HLA in healthy donors. Primers: 60 Vbeta forward and 13 Jbeta reverse. Using immunoSEQ multiplex PCR, the repertoire was profiled, and TCRdb retains in-frame clones only, with some absent. This sample has roughly 180,000 clones, with around 80% found just once. This clone was seen just once. The TCR comes from a female donor in good health and CMV-seronegative. Input material: PBMCs.

CDR3 nucleotides: TGTGCCAGCAGCTCCCAAGGGGCGATGAACACTGAAGCTTTCTTT. Its protein product is CASSSQGAMNTEAFF. This chain joins TRBV7-9 and TRBJ1-1; TRBD1 might be the D (5 bases). Deletions cut 4 bases from V and 0 bases from J, with 12 bases between. The CDR3 sequence is 15 residues long. Per the germline V gene, CDR1 is SEHNR and CDR2 is FQNEAQ (reference sequence).